Listed here are 3 T cell receptor beta chains from one sample, sequenced in a study of T cells in narcolepsy. TCRdb's copy holds only in-frame clones and misses some; the assay was immunoSEQ multiplex PCR. The sample carries roughly 30,000 clones, just under 80% recorded once. The specimen sequenced was CD45RA- memory CD4+ T cells from PBMCs. The receptors shown here come from a human donor with narcolepsy.

This clone was detected a few times. This chain links TRBV10-2 with TRBJ1-1, with D possibly TRBD1 on 5 matching bases. V shed 7 bases and J shed 2 bases, with 11 bases lying between them. The CDR3 is 13 residues long. CDR1 is WSHSY, CDR2 SAAADI, per germline. The CDR3 nucleotides are TGCGCCAGCAAAAAAGACAGCAACACTGAAGCTTTCTTT. Protein: CASKKDSNTEAFF.

The chain couples TRBV7-9 to TRBJ2-7; the match to TRBD2 covers 13 bases. Trimming at V came to 3 bases and at J to 0 bases, leaving 5 bases not matched to a gene. Germline loops: CDR1 SEHNR, CDR2 FQNEAQ (reference sequence). CDR3 length equals 17 residues. CDR3 coding DNA: TGTGCCAGCAGCTTGGGACTAGCGGGGAGGAGCTCCTACGAGCAGTACTTC. This encodes CASSLGLAGRSSYEQYF.

The chain is built from TRBV29-1 and TRBJ2-1; TRBD1 matches at 10 bases. CDR1 is SQVTM and CDR2 is ANQGSEA in the germline V gene. The V and J ends lost 3 bases and 6 bases, in that order; junction bases with no gene match: 2. This CDR3 has 13 residues. CDR3 amino acids: CSVDWTGGNEQFF. The CDR3 coding sequence is TGCAGCGTTGATTGGACAGGGGGCAATGAGCAGTTCTTC.